This T cell receptor beta chain was sequenced in a study of blood T cell repertoires in COVID-19. Study information: Samples representing acute and convalescent COVID-19 were sourced from the United States, Italy and Spain. From T cells, B-cell-depleted T cells, or PBMCs came the material, which was cDNA or gDNA.

Trimming removed 6 bases at V and 3 bases at J, with 15 bases between. There are 15 residues in the CDR3. Germline V gene lookup returns CDR1 LNHDA and CDR2 SQIVND (reference sequence). In the original processing: Nucleated cell counts were estimated from reference gene primer amplification. Measured with immunoSEQ multiplex PCR; TCRdb has only the in-frame clones, and not every one. V and J calls plus clone size are reproduced from that table; the DNA served to infer D and trimming. There are about 130,000 clones in the sample; over 75% occur only once, and approximately 12% lies in the top ten. This clone is labeled as large.

The genes are TRBV19 and TRBJ2-1; D is perhaps TRBD2 (5 bases). The sequenced material came from peripheral blood. The TCR comes from a man aged 55 to 70 with acute or convalescent COVID-19. CDR3 residues: CASRGLGLLYNEQFF. The CDR3 DNA reads TGTGCCAGTAGGGGCCTTGGACTCCTCTACAATGAGCAGTTCTTC.